This entry describes one T cell receptor beta chain. The sample is drawn from a study of technical replicates of blood from several donors. The repertoire was sequenced with immunoSEQ multiplex PCR; TCRdb's copy has only in-frame clones and lacks some. The profile shows 80,000 to 100,000 clones, 95% to 96% of them singletons. The specimen was T cells isolated from PBMCs. The receptor was derived from a human donor in good health.

The CDR3 spells CASSEVDYYSYNEQFF. DNA of the CDR3: TGCGCCAGCAGTGAGGTAGACTACTACTCCTACAATGAGCAGTTCTTC. This rearrangement joins TRBV10-2 to TRBJ2-1; tentatively, D is TRBD2 (5 bases). The CDR3 runs to 16 residues. The germline V gene has CDR1 WSHSY and CDR2 SAAADI. Trimming stripped 2 bases from V and 0 bases from J, with 11 bases between.